These T cell receptor beta chains were read from a single sample in a study of Graves' ophthalmopathy and Graves' hyperthyroidism. TCRdb passed the multiplex PCR reads through MiXCR, listing each CDR3 protein once. The sample lists about 660,000 distinct CDR3 sequences, roughly two fifths occurring once. Input material: peripheral blood. The receptor set was obtained from an adult man with Graves' ophthalmopathy. CDR3s include the opening cysteine and the closing phenylalanine or tryptophan. The order of the fields is V gene, J gene, clone size, D gene, CDR3 protein, CDR3 DNA. D genes are given only for firm matches. Clone size is given for some rows only: seen once, a few or many times, or a class if the clone is expanded.

v_gene: TRBV10-3
j_gene: TRBJ1-1
abundance: NA
d_gene: TRBD1
CDR3aa: CASSDPGTGVGEAFF
CDR3nt: TGTGCCAGCAGTGATCCCGGGACAGGGGTAGGTGAAGCTTTCTTT

v_gene: TRBV25-1
j_gene: TRBJ1-2
abundance: NA
d_gene: NA
CDR3aa: CALPDAGSNYGYTF
CDR3nt: TGTGCCTTACCCGACGCGGGATCTAACTATGGCTACACCTTC

v_gene: TRBV20-1
j_gene: TRBJ1-3
abundance: NA
d_gene: NA
CDR3aa: CSARPLTDSRGNTIYF
CDR3nt: TGCAGTGCTAGACCCCTAACCGATTCTCGTGGAAACACCATATATTTT

v_gene: TRBV10-3
j_gene: TRBJ2-3
abundance: NA
d_gene: TRBD1
CDR3aa: CAISGGTGVSTDTQYF
CDR3nt: TGTGCCATCAGTGGGGGGACAGGAGTAAGCACAGATACGCAGTATTTT

v_gene: TRBV12-3/TRBV12-4
j_gene: TRBJ2-7
abundance: NA
d_gene: TRBD1
CDR3aa: CASSFLGTGSHEQYF
CDR3nt: TGTGCCAGCAGTTTTTTGGGGACAGGGAGTCACGAGCAGTACTTC

v_gene: TRBV10-3
j_gene: TRBJ1-4
abundance: few
d_gene: TRBD1
CDR3aa: CAISPGQENEKLFF
CDR3nt: TGTGCCATCAGTCCGGGACAGGAGAATGAAAAACTGTTTTTT

v_gene: TRBV10-3
j_gene: TRBJ2-5
abundance: NA
d_gene: NA
CDR3aa: CASSYNYRDRELVETQYF
CDR3nt: TGTGCCAGCAGTTACAACTATCGGGACCGAGAGTTAGTGGAGACCCAGTACTTC

v_gene: TRBV2
j_gene: TRBJ2-6
abundance: NA
d_gene: NA
CDR3aa: CASISTLYSGANVLTF
CDR3nt: TGTGCCAGCATTTCTACCCTTTACTCTGGGGCCAACGTCCTGACTTTC

v_gene: TRBV4-2
j_gene: TRBJ1-2
abundance: many
d_gene: NA
CDR3aa: CASSQDLERISYGYTF
CDR3nt: TGTGCCAGCAGCCAAGATCTGGAACGGATCTCCTATGGCTACACCTTC

v_gene: TRBV2
j_gene: TRBJ1-2
abundance: many
d_gene: NA
CDR3aa: CASGTDFTYGYTF
CDR3nt: TGTGCCAGCGGGACGGACTTTACCTATGGCTACACCTTC

v_gene: TRBV19
j_gene: TRBJ2-5
abundance: many
d_gene: NA
CDR3aa: CASRRGAGRDRETQYF
CDR3nt: TGTGCCAGTAGACGGGGGGCGGGGAGAGATCGAGAGACCCAGTACTTC

v_gene: TRBV6-1
j_gene: TRBJ1-1
abundance: many
d_gene: TRBD1
CDR3aa: CASSGTGSTEAFF
CDR3nt: TGTGCCAGCAGTGGGACAGGGAGCACTGAAGCTTTCTTT

v_gene: TRBV7-9
j_gene: TRBJ2-1
abundance: NA
d_gene: NA
CDR3aa: CASSLGGGGFDEQFF
CDR3nt: TGTGCCAGCAGCTTAGGCGGAGGGGGCTTCGATGAGCAGTTCTTC

v_gene: TRBV12-3/TRBV12-4
j_gene: TRBJ1-6
abundance: many
d_gene: TRBD1
CDR3aa: CASRPDRGFSPLHF
CDR3nt: TGTGCCAGCAGACCTGACAGGGGGTTTTCACCCCTCCACTTT

v_gene: TRBV19
j_gene: TRBJ1-5
abundance: NA
d_gene: NA
CDR3aa: CAWSGGSEGPQHF
CDR3nt: TGTGCCTGGAGTGGGGGCTCCGAGGGGCCCCAGCATTTT

v_gene: TRBV19
j_gene: TRBJ1-2
abundance: NA
d_gene: NA
CDR3aa: CASSRGQFKTF
CDR3nt: TGTGCCAGTAGTAGAGGGCAGTTTAAAACCTTC

v_gene: TRBV7-2
j_gene: TRBJ2-5
abundance: NA
d_gene: NA
CDR3aa: CASSLWARETQYF
CDR3nt: TGTGCCAGCAGCTTGTGGGCTCGGGAGACCCAGTACTTC

v_gene: TRBV3-1
j_gene: TRBJ2-5
abundance: few
d_gene: NA
CDR3aa: CASSQGTRVSTQYF
CDR3nt: TGTGCCAGCAGCCAAGGGACAAGGGTATCGACCCAGTACTTC

v_gene: TRBV9
j_gene: TRBJ2-7
abundance: NA
d_gene: TRBD1
CDR3aa: CASGATGASEQYF
CDR3nt: TGTGCCAGCGGCGCGACAGGGGCGAGCGAGCAGTACTTC

v_gene: TRBV25-1
j_gene: TRBJ2-7
abundance: NA
d_gene: NA
CDR3aa: CASFGTAYEQYF
CDR3nt: TGTGCCAGCTTTGGGACTGCGTACGAGCAGTACTTC

v_gene: TRBV7-3
j_gene: TRBJ2-7
abundance: few
d_gene: NA
CDR3aa: CASSFGQASYEQYF
CDR3nt: TGTGCCAGCAGTTTCGGTCAGGCCTCCTACGAGCAGTACTTC